This is a list of T cell receptor beta chains from one sample in a study of T-cell memory formation after mild COVID-19. TCRdb redid the calling of the 5' RACE reads with MiXCR, one entry per CDR3 protein. Counted here are under 650,000 distinct CDR3 sequences, about a sixth occurring once; the ten biggest clones make up around 13%. The specimen sequenced was PBMCs or a T cell subset sorted from them (not recorded which). These receptors originate from an adult woman who had mild COVID-19 (a few samples of this study predate the infection). Cell type and time point are not known. CDR3s include the opening cysteine and the closing phenylalanine or tryptophan. D genes are given only for firm matches. Clone size is given for some rows only: seen once, a few or many times, or a class if the clone is expanded.

J,V,D,size,CDR3,DNA
TRBJ1-3,TRBV7-9,.,few,CASSSRKSPGNTIYF,TGTGCCAGCAGCTCGAGGAAAAGCCCTGGAAACACCATATATTTT
TRBJ2-7,TRBV7-2,TRBD2,.,CASSLARPVAGGSYEQYF,TGTGCCAGCAGCTTAGCCAGGCCGGTGGCGGGAGGGTCCTACGAGCAGTACTTC
TRBJ2-7,TRBV9,TRBD2,few,CASSVGGRASEQYF,TGTGCCAGCAGCGTAGGCGGGAGGGCCAGCGAGCAGTACTTC
TRBJ2-2,TRBV7-9,.,few,CASSLDRQGVLNTGELFF,TGTGCCAGCAGCTTAGATCGTCAGGGAGTCCTAAACACCGGGGAGCTGTTTTTT
TRBJ2-3,TRBV5-1,TRBD2,.,CDSSWIGTRSTDTQYF,TGCGACAGCAGCTGGATCGGGACTAGAAGCACAGATACGCAGTATTTT
TRBJ2-7,TRBV30,.,few,CAWSEGRYNYEQYF,TGTGCCTGGAGTGAGGGAAGATATAACTACGAGCAGTACTTC
TRBJ1-4,TRBV9,.,few,CASSERGSTNEKLFF,TGTGCCAGCAGCGAGAGGGGATCAACTAATGAAAAACTGTTTTTT
TRBJ2-1,TRBV20-1,TRBD2,many,CSARLPLAGAGNEQFF,TGCAGTGCTAGACTACCACTAGCGGGAGCAGGGAATGAGCAGTTCTTC
TRBJ2-1,TRBV5-6,.,.,CASITDHNEQFF,TGTGCCAGCATTACGGACCACAATGAGCAGTTCTTC
TRBJ1-2,TRBV7-7,.,.,CASSPYKEEAAGYTF,TGTGCCAGCAGCCCTTACAAGGAGGAGGCAGCGGGCTACACCTTC
TRBJ2-1,TRBV24-1,TRBD2,.,CATSEGDGLGNEQFF,TGTGCCACCAGTGAGGGCGACGGACTAGGCAATGAGCAGTTCTTC
TRBJ2-3,TRBV20-1,.,few,CSARVGSASTDTQYF,TGCAGTGCTAGAGTCGGCAGCGCTAGCACAGATACGCAGTATTTT
TRBJ1-1,TRBV7-9,.,.,CASSLGGGVSEAFF,TGTGCCAGCAGCTTAGGAGGGGGGGTCTCAGAAGCTTTCTTT
TRBJ2-3,TRBV29-1,.,few,CSVEVQGRTDTQYF,TGCAGCGTTGAAGTTCAGGGTCGCACAGATACGCAGTATTTT
TRBJ2-1,TRBV27,.,.,CASSLRAGPSGSYNEQFF,TGTGCCAGCAGTTTACGGGCAGGACCTTCGGGCTCCTACAATGAGCAGTTCTTC
TRBJ2-7,TRBV7-9,.,few,CASSPIYEQYF,TGTGCCAGCAGCCCAATCTACGAGCAGTACTTC
TRBJ1-1,TRBV4-1,.,.,CASSRQQGEAFF,TGCGCCAGCAGCCGGCAACAGGGAGAAGCTTTCTTT
TRBJ2-6,TRBV12-3/TRBV12-4,TRBD2,many,CASSLAASSGGSSGANVLTF,TGTGCCAGCAGTTTAGCGGCGTCTAGCGGGGGGTCTTCTGGGGCCAACGTCCTGACTTTC
TRBJ2-4,TRBV6-5,.,.,CASSYRGQRAKNIQYF,TGTGCCAGCAGTTACAGGGGCCAGAGAGCCAAAAACATTCAGTACTTC
TRBJ2-3,TRBV12-3/TRBV12-4,.,.,CASSLEDSSTDTQYF,TGTGCCAGCAGTCTGGAGGACTCTAGCACAGATACGCAGTATTTT
TRBJ2-7,TRBV7-2,TRBD2,.,CASSLVLAGGSWEQYF,TGTGCCAGCAGCTTAGTCCTAGCGGGGGGAAGTTGGGAGCAGTACTTC
TRBJ2-7,TRBV9,.,few,CASSVGGVDEQYF,TGTGCCAGCAGCGTAGGGGGTGTGGACGAGCAGTACTTC
TRBJ2-2,TRBV12-3/TRBV12-4,TRBD2,.,CASSWDYNTGELFF,TGTGCCAGCAGTTGGGACTATAACACCGGGGAGCTGTTTTTT
TRBJ2-3,TRBV12-3/TRBV12-4,.,few,CASSLGYSALDTQYF,TGTGCCAGCAGTCTCGGGTACTCTGCCCTAGATACGCAGTATTTT
TRBJ2-3,TRBV12-3/TRBV12-4,.,.,CASRPTSRGGTDTQYF,TGTGCCAGCAGACCTACATCAAGGGGCGGCACAGATACGCAGTATTTT
TRBJ2-5,TRBV7-8,.,.,CASSGVVHPRETQYF,TGTGCCAGCAGCGGAGTAGTGCACCCTAGGGAGACCCAGTACTTC
TRBJ2-3,TRBV5-1,TRBD2,few,CASSFDSGGTDTQYF,TGCGCCAGCAGCTTCGACAGCGGGGGCACAGATACGCAGTATTTT
TRBJ2-7,TRBV12-3/TRBV12-4,.,.,CASSFVIHEQYF,TGTGCCAGCAGTTTCGTTATTCACGAGCAGTACTTC
TRBJ2-7,TRBV7-6,TRBD2,many,CASSSPGLAGEQYF,TGTGCCAGCAGCTCCCCGGGACTAGCGGGAGAGCAGTACTTC
TRBJ2-4,TRBV2,.,.,CASSADGGAKNIQYF,TGTGCCAGCAGTGCCGACGGTGGGGCCAAAAACATTCAGTACTTC
TRBJ1-2,TRBV13,.,.,CATCVSGVNYGYTF,TGTGCCACCTGCGTTTCGGGGGTGAACTATGGCTACACCTTC
TRBJ2-1,TRBV4-3,.,many,CASSQDGGPYNEQFF,TGCGCCAGCAGCCAAGACGGGGGGCCCTACAATGAGCAGTTCTTC
TRBJ2-5,TRBV21-1,.,.,CASSKVRTGRLPEETQYF,TGTGCCAGCAGCAAAGTACGGACAGGCCGACTCCCCGAAGAGACCCAGTACTTC
TRBJ2-1,TRBV15,TRBD2,few,CATSAGLADNEQFF,TGTGCCACCAGTGCGGGACTAGCGGACAATGAGCAGTTCTTC
TRBJ2-3,TRBV12-3/TRBV12-4,.,many,CASSPRITDTQYF,TGTGCCAGCAGTCCGCGGATTACAGATACGCAGTATTTT
TRBJ2-7,TRBV11-2,TRBD1,.,CASIPSDRAYEQYF,TGTGCCAGCATCCCTTCGGACAGGGCGTACGAGCAGTACTTC
TRBJ2-2,TRBV12-3/TRBV12-4,TRBD2,.,CASSLGGSALSGELFF,TGTGCCAGCAGTTTAGGCGGGAGCGCTCTTTCCGGGGAGCTGTTTTTT
TRBJ2-2,TRBV20-1,TRBD2,few,CSARAALAGGGTGELFF,TGCAGTGCTAGAGCCGCCCTAGCGGGGGGAGGCACCGGGGAGCTGTTTTTT
TRBJ2-7,TRBV6-6,.,.,CASSYGDGYEQYF,TGTGCCAGCAGTTACGGTGACGGCTACGAGCAGTACTTC
TRBJ1-5,TRBV12-3/TRBV12-4,.,.,CASAGGNQPQHF,TGTGCCAGCGCGGGGGGCAATCAGCCCCAGCATTTT
TRBJ2-1,TRBV15,.,.,CATSRDRGNRVNEQFF,TGTGCCACCAGCAGAGATAGGGGCAACAGGGTCAATGAGCAGTTCTTC
TRBJ2-1,TRBV4-3,.,few,CASSQDGIATTYNEQFF,TGCGCCAGCAGCCAAGACGGCATAGCGACGACCTACAATGAGCAGTTCTTC
TRBJ1-2,TRBV12-3/TRBV12-4,TRBD1,many,CASSSPDRGNYGYTF,TGTGCCAGCAGTTCCCCGGACAGGGGGAACTATGGCTACACCTTC
TRBJ2-2,TRBV3-1,.,few,CASSQEVNTGELFF,TGTGCCAGCAGCCAAGAGGTTAACACCGGGGAGCTGTTTTTT
TRBJ1-2,TRBV6-5,.,.,CASSPPGVLGYTF,TGTGCCAGCAGCCCACCGGGGGTCCTAGGCTACACCTTC
TRBJ1-2,TRBV5-1,.,many,CASSLSGISYGYTF,TGCGCCAGCAGCTTATCCGGTATATCCTATGGCTACACCTTC
TRBJ1-2,TRBV15,.,.,CATSGDNIYGYTF,TGTGCCACCAGTGGTGATAATATCTATGGCTACACCTTC
TRBJ2-1,TRBV5-1,TRBD2,few,CASSFIAGGNNEQFF,TGCGCCAGCAGCTTCATAGCGGGGGGTAACAATGAGCAGTTCTTC
TRBJ2-5,TRBV5-1,TRBD1,.,CASSYGQGQETQYF,TGCGCCAGCAGTTACGGACAGGGACAAGAGACCCAGTACTTC
TRBJ1-1,TRBV12-3/TRBV12-4,.,few,CASSLGTLGTEAFF,TGTGCCAGCAGTTTGGGCACCCTGGGCACTGAAGCTTTCTTT